This T cell receptor (beta chain) was found in a study of Graves' ophthalmopathy and Graves' hyperthyroidism. Study findings and constraints: Among expanded thyroid clonotypes above 0.001 frequency, most also occurred in blood. The model's prediction of ophthalmopathy progression had approximately 68% sensitivity and approximately 72% specificity.

Patients were left out if they had other autoimmune diseases, uncontrolled infections, pregnancy or lactation. Investigators amplified TCR beta CDR3 regions from RNA transcripts. After a first-round RT-PCR with HTBI primers, a second-round multiplex PCR was run. TCRdb analysed the multiplex PCR reads with MiXCR anew, one entry per CDR3 protein. The sample contains about 700,000 distinct CDR3 sequences, approximately 40% of which appear only once. Germline values: CDR1 SNHLY, CDR2 FYNNEI. This CDR3 is 16 amino acids long. Comments on this clonotype: Antigen unknown. One end of the junction is discordant with germline, which a read error may explain.

The chain employs TRBV2 and TRBJ2-3; the match to TRBD1 covers 10 bases. Sample: peripheral blood. The sequence came from an adult man with Graves' ophthalmopathy. The CDR3 region has the DNA TGTGCCAGCAGCAATCAAGGACAGGGGGGCACTGATACGCAGTATTTT. This sequence encodes CASSNQGQGGTDTQYF.